The 30 T cell receptor beta chains reported below all come from one sample, sequenced in a study of identical twins. MiXCR, applied by TCRdb to the 5' RACE reads, yields one record per CDR3 protein. The sample yields around 500,000 distinct CDR3 sequences, approximately 15% seen once. These data were also filed under a second study, of yellow fever vaccine responses in identical twins.

The sample consisted of CD4+ T cells sorted from blood. The receptors were gathered from a woman younger than 35 in good health.

This clonotype has a handful of counts. The CDR3: CAISKTSGVTDTQYF. The CDR3 DNA is TGTGCCATCAGCAAGACTAGCGGGGTGACAGATACGCAGTATTTT. The genes are TRBV10-3 and TRBJ2-3, with TRBD2 matching 11 bases. Germline-derived CDR1 and CDR2 are ENHRY and SYGVKD. The junction had 5 bases not matched to a gene; V was cut back by 6 bases and J by 3 bases. The CDR3 runs 15 residues.

This clonotype was detected a few times. V is TRBV2 and J is TRBJ2-7; 13 positions agree with TRBD2. V gave up 5 bases and J gave up 4 bases; unmatched junction bases: 5. Germline CDR1 reads SNHLY; CDR2 reads FYNNEI. The CDR3 has 15 residues. CDR3 DNA: TGTGCCAGCAGTAAAACGGGACTAGCGGGATACGAGCAGTACTTC. Translation: CASSKTGLAGYEQYF.

This clonotype was picked up a small number of times. The chain couples TRBV3-1 to TRBJ2-3, with TRBD1 matching 7 bases. The CDR3 totals 18 residues. Germline CDR1 is LGHDT and CDR2 is YNNKEL (reference sequence). V gave up 3 bases and J gave up 4 bases; unmatched junction bases: 16. CDR3 protein: CASSQRTGQFVGSDTQYF. The CDR3 DNA is TGTGCCAGCAGCCAGCGGACAGGCCAGTTTGTAGGATCAGATACGCAGTATTTT.

This rearrangement joins TRBV20-1 to TRBJ2-7, with 15 bases lining up with TRBD2. V trimming: 0 bases; J trimming: 5 bases; junction bases outside the gene matches: 2. CDR1 and CDR2 from the germline V gene are DFQATT and SNEGSKA (reference sequence). The CDR3 sequence is 15 residues long. The CDR3 DNA sequence: TGCAGTGCTAGAGATCGGACTAGCGGGAGGGACGAGCAGTACTTC. It translates to CSARDRTSGRDEQYF.

This clonotype was detected a few times. V and J are TRBV6-5 and TRBJ1-2; no definite D call. V lost 6 bases and J lost 6, with 8 bases in between. Germline-derived CDR1 and CDR2 are MNHEY and SVGAGI. The CDR3 is made up of 11 amino acids. The CDR3 DNA sequence: TGTGCCAGCAGCTCCGGGAATGGCTACACCTTC. It yields the protein CASSSGNGYTF.

The J gene is TRBJ2-3, the V gene TRBV4-3, with D tentatively TRBD1 (5 bases). Trimming shortened V by 2 bases and J by 8 bases, and 20 bases separated the two germline ends. This CDR3 is built from 16 residues. The V gene's germline CDR1 is LGHNA and CDR2 YSLEER. Here the CDR3 reads CASSQSGITPQGTQYF. The CDR3 region has the DNA TGCGCCAGCAGCCAAAGTGGAATAACCCCTCAGGGTACGCAGTATTTT.

This clonotype was counted a few times. CDR3 coding DNA: TGTGCCAGCAGCTTTCAGGGTACAGGGGAAGGCGAGCAGTACTTC. It encodes CASSFQGTGEGEQYF. This chain connects TRBV4-2 to TRBJ2-7, with TRBD1 matching 7 bases. Trimming took 5 bases from V and 6 from J; bases not matched to a gene: 13. The CDR3 consists of 15 residues. Germline lookup yields CDR1 LGHNA and CDR2 YNFKEQ.

This clonotype was seen a few times. The rearrangement joins TRBV15 to TRBJ2-2; TRBD1 matches at 9 bases. Unmatched junction bases numbered 5, after V lost 3 bases and J lost 6 bases. Germline V CDR1 and CDR2: LNHNV, YYDKDF (reference sequence). The CDR3 loop spans 15 amino acids. The CDR3 DNA follows: TGTGCCACCAGCAGTACAGGGGGCGCGGCCGGGGAGCTGTTTTTT. Protein sequence: CATSSTGGAAGELFF.

This clonotype was recorded a few times. This sequence joins TRBV28 and TRBJ1-5; no clear D gene. Trimming cost V 8 bases and J 9 bases, with 17 bases left between them. Germline lookup yields CDR1 MDHEN and CDR2 SYDVKM. The CDR3 spans 13 residues. CDR3 loop: CASEEGRIRPQHF. The CDR3 DNA is TGTGCCAGCGAAGAAGGACGGATTCGGCCCCAGCATTTT.

V and J are TRBV13 and TRBJ1-6; weak D call: TRBD1 (6 bases). The CDR3 has 15 residues. Germline lookup yields CDR1 PRHDT and CDR2 FYEKMQ (reference sequence). The V end was cut by 2 bases, the J end by 6 bases, with 11 bases between. CDR3 DNA: TGTGCCAGCAGCTTATCCGGCAGGGGTAATTCACCCCTCCACTTT. As protein: CASSLSGRGNSPLHF.

There are a few counts of this clonotype. This chain joins TRBV7-2 and TRBJ1-4, with 7 bases matching TRBD1. Germline lookup yields CDR1 SGHTA and CDR2 FQGNSA. V lost 0 bases to trimming and J lost 5 bases; unmatched junction nucleotides: 3. The CDR3 extends over 15 amino acids. The DNA of the CDR3 is TGTGCCAGCAGCTTAGCACAGGGGAGGAATGAAAAACTGTTTTTT. Protein product: CASSLAQGRNEKLFF.

This clonotype showed up many times. The genes are TRBV5-1 and TRBJ1-5; D is unclear. The germline V gene encodes CDR1 SGHRS and CDR2 YFSETQ. This CDR3 has 13 residues. Trimming shortened V by 5 bases and J by 0 bases, and 6 bases separated the two germline ends. CDR3 sequence (DNA): TGCGCCAGCAGTCCCTATAGCAATCAGCCCCAGCATTTT. It specifies CASSPYSNQPQHF.

The chain employs TRBV28 and TRBJ2-3; the D gene is possibly TRBD1 (6 bases). Germline CDR1 reads MDHEN; CDR2 reads SYDVKM. The CDR3 spans 16 residues. The ends were cut back, 3 bases at V and 6 bases at J, with 19 bases in the middle. The CDR3 sequence: CASSFDKQGRSDTQYF. CDR3 sequence (DNA): TGTGCCAGCAGTTTTGATAAACAGGGAAGATCCGATACGCAGTATTTT.

The sample holds a few counts of this clonotype. V gene TRBV5-1 combines with J gene TRBJ2-3; 7 bases fit TRBD1. The germline gives CDR1 SGHRS, CDR2 YFSETQ. V lost 3 bases and J lost 2; bases outside the gene matches: 12. CDR3 length: 17 residues. Here the CDR3 reads CASSWYSGTAYTDTQYF. As DNA, the CDR3 is TGCGCCAGCAGCTGGTACTCCGGGACAGCGTACACAGATACGCAGTATTTT. The full variable domain, completed using reference TRBV5-1 and TRBJ2-3, is KAGVTQTPRYLIKTRGQQVTLSCSPISGHRSVSWYQQTPGQGLQFLFEYFSETQRNKGNFPGRFSGRQFSNSRSEMNVSTLELGDSALYLCASSWYSGTAYTDTQYFGPGTRLTVL.

The V gene is TRBV28, the J gene TRBJ2-5, with TRBD2 matching over 16 bases. Trimming cost V 6 bases and J 4 bases; bases outside gene matches: 11. Germline CDR1 is MDHEN and CDR2 is SYDVKM. The CDR3 has 18 residues. For the CDR3, the DNA is TGTGCCAGCAGCCCCTCCGGGACTAGCGGGGGGGCCGCAGAGACCCAGTACTTC. It is translated as CASSPSGTSGGAAETQYF.

This clonotype was seen more than once but under ten times. The chain carries TRBV7-2 and TRBJ2-7; D gene uncertain. The CDR3 length is 15 residues. V was clipped by 2 bases and J by 0 bases, with 11 bases between them. Germline V gives CDR1 SGHTA, CDR2 FQGNSA. The chain's CDR3 is CASSLFELSSYEQYF. CDR3 nucleotides: TGTGCCAGCAGCTTATTCGAGTTAAGCTCCTACGAGCAGTACTTC.

CDR3 amino acids: CCFWGEGGAITHEQFF. The CDR3 DNA reads TGCTGTTTCTGGGGAGAAGGGGGCGCGATCACCCATGAGCAGTTCTTC. The chain joins TRBV20-1 to TRBJ2-1; TRBD1 matches at 7 bases. The CDR3 sequence is 16 residues long. In germline, CDR1 is DFQATT, CDR2 SNEGSKA (reference sequence).

V and J are TRBV30 and TRBJ1-2, with a tentative D call TRBD1 (5 bases). V gave up 1 base and J gave up 4 bases, with 19 bases separating them. CDR1 and CDR2 (germline): GTSNPN, SVGIG (reference sequence). This CDR3 spans 16 amino acids. Here the CDR3 reads CAWSGPGTSSLYGYTF. In nucleotides, the CDR3 is TGTGCCTGGAGTGGCCCCGGGACGAGTTCGCTCTATGGCTACACCTTC.

This clonotype was observed many times. The genes are TRBV20-1 and TRBJ2-3, with a tentative D call TRBD2 (5 bases). Trimming took off 0 bases at V and 3 bases at J, with 13 bases between the two ends. Germline lookup yields CDR1 DFQATT and CDR2 SNEGSKA (reference sequence). This CDR3 has 15 amino acids. In nucleotides, the CDR3 is TGCAGTGCTAGAGAGGCGGCAAGGAGGACAGATACGCAGTATTTT. Its translation is CSAREAARRTDTQYF.

This clonotype has more than one count but fewer than ten. The chain has TRBV29-1 and TRBJ1-1; TRBD1 matches at 7 bases. The CDR3 length is 12 residues. The germline V gene has CDR1 SQVTM and CDR2 ANQGSEA. Trimming cost V 4 bases and J 4 bases; bases outside gene matches: 3. The CDR3 protein is CSVAQGSTEAFF. The CDR3 DNA reads as TGCAGCGTTGCACAGGGGAGCACTGAAGCTTTCTTT.

This clonotype was seen many times. J is TRBJ2-7 and V is TRBV6-2 or TRBV6-3, with 8 bases identical to TRBD1. The length of the CDR3 is 16 residues. Germline V gives CDR1 MNHEY, CDR2 SVGEGT. Unmatched junction bases numbered 14, after V lost 5 bases and J lost 5 bases. Here the CDR3 DNA reads TGTGCCAGCAGTCATCCTCGGACAGGGAAGTTCCACGAGCAGTACTTC. Protein: CASSHPRTGKFHEQYF.

This clonotype was observed at least ten times. This chain connects TRBV29-1 to TRBJ1-5, with D perhaps matching TRBD1 (6 bases). The CDR3 spans 13 residues. The germline gives CDR1 SQVTM, CDR2 ANQGSEA. Trimming shortened V by 7 bases and J by 5 bases, and 15 bases separated the two germline ends. The DNA for the CDR3 is TGCAGCGCTTCGACAGGTACGCATCAGCCCCAGCATTTT. It yields the protein CSASTGTHQPQHF.

This clonotype was counted between two and nine times. V and J are TRBV2 and TRBJ2-3, with 8 bases matching TRBD1. The CDR3 covers 18 residues. Germline assignment: CDR1 SNHLY and CDR2 FYNNEI. V shed 6 bases, J shed 1 base, and the junction held 15 bases outside the gene matches. Written as DNA, the CDR3 is TGTGCCAGCAGAGCAGGGGGCGGGGTGGGTGAGGGCACAGATACGCAGTATTTT. Translating gives CASRAGGGVGEGTDTQYF.

V is TRBV14 and J is TRBJ2-7, with D uncertain. V lost 1 base and J 3 bases, leaving 7 bases between the germline ends. This CDR3 has 13 amino acids. Germline CDR1 SGHDN, CDR2 FVKESK. This chain's CDR3 is CASSQGLLYEQYF. The CDR3 nucleotides are TGTGCCAGCAGCCAAGGGTTACTCTACGAGCAGTACTTC. Full variable domain (rest looked up from reference TRBV14 and TRBJ2-7): EAGVTQFPSHSVIEKGQTVTLRCDPISGHDNLYWYRRVMGKEIKFLLHFVKESKQDESGMPNNRFLAERTGGTYSTLKVQPAELEDSGVYFCASSQGLLYEQYFGPGTRLTVT.

This clonotype turned up a few times. The V and J genes are TRBV14 and TRBJ2-5; TRBD1 is a possible D gene (5 bases). The germline CDR1 and CDR2 sequences are SGHDN and FVKESK. V lost 3 bases and J 3 bases, leaving 20 bases between the germline ends. CDR3 length: 17 residues. The CDR3 loop is CASSQVDTRLWKETQYF. The CDR3 DNA sequence: TGTGCCAGCAGCCAGGTGGACACGAGGCTTTGGAAAGAGACCCAGTACTTC. Full variable domain (outside the CDR3, taken from reference TRBV14 and TRBJ2-5): EAGVTQFPSHSVIEKGQTVTLRCDPISGHDNLYWYRRVMGKEIKFLLHFVKESKQDESGMPNNRFLAERTGGTYSTLKVQPAELEDSGVYFCASSQVDTRLWKETQYFGPGTRLLVL.

J is TRBJ2-1 and V is TRBV6-5; tentatively, D is TRBD2 (5 bases). V was cut by 7 bases and J by 7 bases, with 8 bases left in between. This CDR3 has 11 residues. CDR1 and CDR2 from the germline V gene are MNHEY and SVGAGI. Written as DNA, the CDR3 is TGTGCCAGCATCCGGGGAAATGAGCAGTTCTTC. It translates to CASIRGNEQFF.

The rearrangement joins TRBV11-2 to TRBJ2-1; TRBD2 might be the D (6 bases). This CDR3 spans 21 amino acids. The ends were cut back, 3 bases at V and 2 bases at J, with 29 bases in the middle. CDR1 is SGHAT and CDR2 is FQNNGV in the germline V gene. The CDR3 protein is CASSFSRRRAGLPVTYNEQFF. The DNA for the CDR3 is TGTGCCAGCAGCTTCTCCCGTCGGAGGGCGGGACTCCCGGTGACCTACAATGAGCAGTTCTTC. Filled out from reference TRBV11-2 and TRBJ2-1, the complete variable domain reads EAGVAQSPRYKIIEKRQSVAFWCNPISGHATLYWYQQILGQGPKLLIQFQNNGVVDDSQLPKDRFSAERLKGVDSTLKIQPAKLEDSAVYLCASSFSRRRAGLPVTYNEQFFGPGTRLTVL.

This clonotype was seen only a few times. This chain joins TRBV7-9 and TRBJ2-7; D unresolved. This CDR3 is built from 12 residues. Germline CDR1 is SEHNR and CDR2 is FQNEAQ (reference sequence). Trimming shortened V by 5 bases and J by 6 bases, and 11 bases separated the two germline ends. The CDR3 loop is CASSLKKGEQYF. DNA for the CDR3: TGTGCCAGCAGCCTCAAAAAAGGCGAGCAGTACTTC.

The chain is built from TRBV12-3 or TRBV12-4 and TRBJ2-7; D unresolved. CDR3 length: 13 residues. Trimming cost V 6 bases and J 2 bases, with 11 bases left between them. The CDR3 spells CASSPHRTYEQYF. The CDR3 DNA sequence: TGTGCCAGCAGCCCCCATAGGACCTACGAGCAGTACTTC.

This clonotype was detected only a few times. The rearrangement uses TRBV6-1 and TRBJ2-3; TRBD1 agrees at 8 bases. The length of the CDR3 is 16 residues. Germline assignment: CDR1 MNHNS and CDR2 SASEGT. The V gene end was trimmed by 0 bases and the J gene end by 1 base; junction bases not matched to a gene: 3. The CDR3 sequence is CASSEALGQGTDTQYF. As DNA, the CDR3 is TGTGCCAGCAGTGAAGCGCTGGGACAGGGCACAGATACGCAGTATTTT.